A single TCR beta chain is shown here with its context. In Seattle, patients joined the study during active infection and were tracked longitudinally. There are 18 residues in the CDR3. Looked up from germline, CDR1 is SGHDN and CDR2 is FVKESK. Trimming left V 0 bases short and J 0 bases short, with 15 bases between. Study processing details: Estimation of nucleated cell counts relied on the amplification of reference gene primers. Repertoires were generated with immunoSEQ multiplex PCR, while TCRdb's copy carries only in-frame clones and drops some. Clonal size and the V and J genes are those of that table, whereas D and trimming came from the DNA. Of about 180,000 clones listed, approximately 78% are singletons. The data originate from a study of blood T cell repertoires in COVID-19. Study information: The United States, Italy and Spain were the sources of the acute and convalescent COVID-19 samples. PBMCs, B-cell-depleted T cells, or T cells provided the cDNA or gDNA that made up the material.

The V gene is TRBV14, the J gene TRBJ1-5; tentatively, D is TRBD1 (5 bases). This receptor was identified in a woman of 80 years or more with COVID-19, enrolled during active disease. Source material: peripheral blood. CDR3 residues: CASSQERGSRYSNQPQHF. Written as DNA, the CDR3 is TGTGCCAGCAGCCAAGAAAGGGGCTCGCGTTATAGCAATCAGCCCCAGCATTTT.